Presented here are 3 T cell receptor beta chains from one specimen sequenced in a study of blood T cell repertoires in COVID-19. The repertoire was sequenced with immunoSEQ multiplex PCR; TCRdb's copy has only in-frame clones and lacks some. The sample has roughly 380,000 clones; more than 85% are singletons. The specimen sequenced was PBMCs or T cells enriched from blood (not recorded which). Source of these receptors: a woman aged 25 to 39 who had recovered from COVID-19.

The rearrangement links TRBV7-6 to TRBJ2-3; 10 nucleotides line up with TRBD1. The CDR3 spans 15 residues. CDR1 is SGHVS, CDR2 FNYEAQ, per germline. The V and J ends lost 5 bases and 4 bases, in that order; junction bases with no gene match: 6. CDR3 nucleotide sequence: TGTGCCAGCAGCCCCGAGGGACAGGGGTCAGATACGCAGTATTTT. Translation: CASSPEGQGSDTQYF.

The V and J genes are TRBV5-3 and TRBJ1-3; tentative D call: TRBD1 (5 bases). TRBV5-3 is an ORF for which the function is uncertain. CDR3 length: 15 amino acids. Trimming shortened V by 4 bases and J by 2 bases, and 13 bases separated the two germline ends. The CDR3 spells CARSDDSTPGNTIYF. The DNA of the CDR3 is TGTGCCAGAAGCGATGACAGCACTCCTGGAAACACCATATATTTT.

This clone was seen only a few times. This chain links TRBV7-8 with TRBJ1-1; D possibly corresponds to TRBD1 (5 bases). The CDR3 has 15 amino acids. CDR1 SGHVS and CDR2 FQNEAQ come from the germline V gene. V was shortened by 4 bases and J by 3 bases, with 15 bases between the two germline ends. The CDR3 reads CASSSWGTGDTEAFF. CDR3 bases: TGTGCCAGCAGCTCATGGGGTACGGGGGACACTGAAGCTTTCTTT.